This is a list of T cell receptor beta chains from one sample in a study of blood T cell repertoires in COVID-19. Assay used: immunoSEQ multiplex PCR; TCRdb lists only in-frame clones, some missing. The data show about 110,000 clones, over 65% seen once. The sequenced material came from peripheral blood. All receptors come from a human donor with acute or convalescent COVID-19. The donor label of this sample is uncertain. CDR3s include the opening cysteine and the closing phenylalanine or tryptophan. D genes are given only for firm matches. Clone sizes are given selectively: once, few, many, or a class where the clone is expanded.

-	TRBV5-1	-	TRBJ1-2	CASSLALNYGYTF	TGCGCCAGCAGCTTGGCCCTTAACTATGGCTACACCTTC
-	TRBV7-8	-	TRBJ2-5	CASSRSGGAGQETQYF	TGTGCCAGCTCCCGCAGTGGGGGGGCTGGCCAAGAGACCCAGTACTTC
TRBD1	TRBV19	-	TRBJ2-5	CASSIRDRGETQYF	TGTGCCAGTAGTATCCGGGACAGGGGAGAGACCCAGTACTTC
-	TRBV5-1	few	TRBJ1-1	CASSLEGLSEAFF	TGCGCCAGCAGCTTGGAGGGGCTCAGTGAAGCTTTCTTT
TRBD1	TRBV18	-	TRBJ2-4	CASSRPGQRLFFEPMMDIQYF	TGTGCCAGCTCTCGACCGGGACAGCGCCTTTTCTTTGAGCCAATGATGGACATTCAGTACTTC
-	TRBV5-5	-	TRBJ2-5	CASNPGTGETQYF	TGTGCCAGCAACCCGGGTACGGGGGAGACCCAGTACTTC
-	TRBV6-5	-	TRBJ1-2	CASSSGGINYGYTF	TGTGCCAGCAGTTCTGGAGGGATTAACTATGGCTACACCTTC
-	TRBV14	few	TRBJ1-1	CASSLSYRGTEAFF	TGTGCCAGCAGCCTTTCTTATCGGGGCACTGAAGCTTTCTTT
-	TRBV12-3/TRBV12-4	-	TRBJ1-4	CASSPGEKLFF	TGTGCCAGCAGTCCGGGGGAAAAACTGTTTTTT
-	TRBV29-1	-	TRBJ2-7	CSGGQGYEQYF	TGCAGCGGGGGGCAGGGGTACGAGCAGTACTTC
TRBD1	TRBV6-6	-	TRBJ1-2	CASSYPRTGFMDGYTF	TGTGCCAGCAGTTACCCGCGGACAGGGTTTATGGATGGCTACACCTTC
TRBD1	TRBV19	-	TRBJ1-4	CASSRTGGGLILDEKLFF	TGTGCCAGTAGCAGGACAGGGGGCGGATTAATTCTCGATGAAAAACTGTTTTTT
TRBD1	TRBV2	-	TRBJ1-6	CASAGQGHSPLHF	TGTGCCAGCGCGGGACAGGGTCATTCACCCCTCCACTTT
-	TRBV19	-	TRBJ1-2	CASSIGFRGGYTF	TGTGCCAGTAGTATCGGTTTTAGAGGTGGCTACACCTTC
TRBD1	TRBV6-5	once	TRBJ2-2	CATTTGVDTGELFF	TGTGCCACTACGACAGGGGTGGACACCGGGGAGCTGTTTTTT
-	TRBV21-1	few	TRBJ1-5	CASSAETGDINPNQPQHF	TGTGCCAGCAGCGCCGAGACAGGGGACATAAATCCCAATCAGCCCCAGCATTTT
-	TRBV21-1	-	TRBJ1-1	CASSKVQRGGGNTEAFF	TGTGCCAGCAGCAAAGTTCAGCGGGGAGGAGGGAACACTGAAGCTTTCTTT
-	TRBV5-1	-	TRBJ2-3	CASSLGGPSPGGLSTDTQYF	TGCGCCAGCAGCCTGGGGGGGCCAAGTCCCGGTGGGCTAAGCACAGATACGCAGTATTTT
-	TRBV18	-	TRBJ2-7	CASSPSGRYEQYF	TGTGCCAGCTCACCATCAGGCCGCTACGAGCAGTACTTC
TRBD1	TRBV5-1	-	TRBJ2-3	CASSWAGTGIDTQYF	TGCGCCAGCAGCTGGGCCGGGACAGGGATAGATACGCAGTATTTT
-	TRBV18	-	TRBJ2-2	CASSSPTSGFYTGELFF	TGTGCCAGCTCAAGCCCTACCAGCGGGTTTTACACCGGGGAGCTGTTTTTT
-	TRBV6-5	-	TRBJ1-1	CASRATGMNTEAFF	TGTGCCAGCAGAGCTACAGGGATGAACACTGAAGCTTTCTTT
-	TRBV11-2	-	TRBJ2-2	CASSPQLRSGELFF	TGTGCCAGCAGCCCACAGCTTCGTTCCGGGGAGCTGTTTTTT
-	TRBV29-1	-	TRBJ1-2	CSVATDFYGYTF	TGCAGCGTCGCGACAGATTTCTATGGCTACACCTTC
TRBD1	TRBV27	-	TRBJ1-6	CASNSQGGNSPLHF	TGTGCCAGCAACTCACAGGGGGGGAATTCACCCCTCCACTTT
TRBD2	TRBV4-1	-	TRBJ2-1	CASSHLSGGANNEQFF	TGCGCCAGCAGCCACCTTAGCGGGGGGGCCAACAATGAGCAGTTCTTC
TRBD2	TRBV5-1	-	TRBJ2-5	CASSPRGVVRETQYF	TGCGCCAGCAGCCCCCGGGGGGTCGTGCGAGAGACCCAGTACTTC
-	TRBV24-1	once	TRBJ2-1	CATSDFTTKSYNEQFF	TGTGCCACCAGTGATTTCACTACCAAATCCTACAATGAGCAGTTCTTC